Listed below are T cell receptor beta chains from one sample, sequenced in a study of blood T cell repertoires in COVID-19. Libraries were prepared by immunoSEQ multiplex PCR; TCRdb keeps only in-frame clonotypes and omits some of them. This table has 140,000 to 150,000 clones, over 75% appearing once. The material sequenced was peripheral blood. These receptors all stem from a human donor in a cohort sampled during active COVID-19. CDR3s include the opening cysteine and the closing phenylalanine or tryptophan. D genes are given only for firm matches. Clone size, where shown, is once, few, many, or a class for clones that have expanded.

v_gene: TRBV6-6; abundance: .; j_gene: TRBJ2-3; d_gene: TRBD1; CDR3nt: TGTGCCAGCAGTTCGGGGCGGGACAGGGCAAGAGATACGCAGTATTTT; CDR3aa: CASSSGRDRARDTQYF
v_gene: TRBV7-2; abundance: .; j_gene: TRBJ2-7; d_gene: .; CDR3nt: TGTGCCAGCAGCTTATTTGTGGCTGGCTCCTACGAGCAGTACTTC; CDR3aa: CASSLFVAGSYEQYF
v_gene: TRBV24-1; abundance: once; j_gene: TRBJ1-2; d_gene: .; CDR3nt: TGTGCCACCAGTGATACGGGGTCGGGTGGCTATGGCTACACCTTC; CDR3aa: CATSDTGSGGYGYTF
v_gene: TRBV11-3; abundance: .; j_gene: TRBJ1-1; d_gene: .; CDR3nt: TGTGCCAGCAGCTTTTTAGCGGGGGTGAACACTGAAGCTTTCTTT; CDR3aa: CASSFLAGVNTEAFF
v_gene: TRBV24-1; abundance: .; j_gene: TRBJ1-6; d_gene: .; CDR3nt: TGTGCCACCAGTGCGGGGGGTTATAATTCACCCCTCCACTTT; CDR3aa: CATSAGGYNSPLHF
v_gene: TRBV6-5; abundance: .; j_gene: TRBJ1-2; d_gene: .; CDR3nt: TGTGCCAGCAGTTACTCGAGGCGGGCTGGCTACACCTTC; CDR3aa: CASSYSRRAGYTF
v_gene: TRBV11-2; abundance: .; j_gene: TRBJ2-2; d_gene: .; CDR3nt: TGTGCCAGCAGCTTAACAGGGTCGAACACCGGGGAGCTGTTTTTT; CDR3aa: CASSLTGSNTGELFF
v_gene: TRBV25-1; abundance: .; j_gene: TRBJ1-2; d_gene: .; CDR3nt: TGTGCCAGCAGTGAAACCTTTGCGGGAGAGGATGGCTACACCTTC; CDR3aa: CASSETFAGEDGYTF
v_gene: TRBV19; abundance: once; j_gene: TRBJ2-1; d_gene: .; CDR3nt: TGTGCCAGTAGTATCAGGGGCCCGGGGTCCGAGCAGTTCTTC; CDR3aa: CASSIRGPGSEQFF
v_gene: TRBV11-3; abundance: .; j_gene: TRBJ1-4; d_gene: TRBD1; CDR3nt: TGTGCCAGCAGCTCAGGGGGGAAACAAGAAAAACTGTTTTTT; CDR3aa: CASSSGGKQEKLFF
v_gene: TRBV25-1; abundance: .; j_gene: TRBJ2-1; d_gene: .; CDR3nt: TGTGCCAGCACCCGAGGCGGCAATGAGCAGTTCTTC; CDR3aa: CASTRGGNEQFF
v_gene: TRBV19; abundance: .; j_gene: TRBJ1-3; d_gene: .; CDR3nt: TGTGCCAGTACGGAGACCGACAGCTCTGGAAACACCATATATTTT; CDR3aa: CASTETDSSGNTIYF
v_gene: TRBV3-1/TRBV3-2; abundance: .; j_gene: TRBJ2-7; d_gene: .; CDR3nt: TGTGCCAGCAGCGTTGGGGCAGGCGTCAACGAGCAGTACTTC; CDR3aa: CASSVGAGVNEQYF
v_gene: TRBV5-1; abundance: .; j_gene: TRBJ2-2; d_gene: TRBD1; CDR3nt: TGCGCCAGCGGACAGGGATCCTACACCGGGGAGCTGTTTTTT; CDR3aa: CASGQGSYTGELFF
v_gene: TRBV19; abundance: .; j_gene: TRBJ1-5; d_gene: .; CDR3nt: TGTGCCAGTAGAAGGGAGAGCAATCAGCCCCAGCATTTT; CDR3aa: CASRRESNQPQHF
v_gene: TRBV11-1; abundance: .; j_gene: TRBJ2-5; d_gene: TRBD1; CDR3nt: TGTGCCAGCAAATGGGACAGGGGTGAGACCCAGTACTTC; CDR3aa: CASKWDRGETQYF
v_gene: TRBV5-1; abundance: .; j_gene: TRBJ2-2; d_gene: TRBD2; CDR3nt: TGCGCCAGCAGCTTGGGACTAGCGGGAGTATCTGGGGAGCTGTTTTTT; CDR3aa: CASSLGLAGVSGELFF
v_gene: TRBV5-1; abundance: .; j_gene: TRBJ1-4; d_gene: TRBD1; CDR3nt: TGCGCCAGCAGCCCAGGGGGCCCTAATGAAAAACTGTTTTTT; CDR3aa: CASSPGGPNEKLFF
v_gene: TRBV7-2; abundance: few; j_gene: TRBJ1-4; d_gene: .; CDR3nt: TGTGCCAGCAGCAATAGCCGGGCAACTAATGAAAAACTGTTTTTT; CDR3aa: CASSNSRATNEKLFF
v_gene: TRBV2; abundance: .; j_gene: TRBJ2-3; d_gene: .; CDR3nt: TGTGCCAGCAGTGAAGTGCCCGGAGATACGCAGTATTTT; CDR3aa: CASSEVPGDTQYF
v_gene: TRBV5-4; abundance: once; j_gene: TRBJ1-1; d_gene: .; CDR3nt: TGTGCCAGCAGCAAGACCCTGACAGTGAACACTGAAGCTTTCTTT; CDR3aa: CASSKTLTVNTEAFF
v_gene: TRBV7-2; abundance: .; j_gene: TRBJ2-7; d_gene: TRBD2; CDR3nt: TGTGCCAGCAGCGAGGGTACAGCGGGGAGCTCCTACGAGCAGTACTTC; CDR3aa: CASSEGTAGSSYEQYF
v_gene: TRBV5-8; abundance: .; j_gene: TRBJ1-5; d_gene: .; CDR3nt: TGTGCCAGCAGCTCCCTCGGGAGGGCCCAACACAATCAGCCCCAGCATTTT; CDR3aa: CASSSLGRAQHNQPQHF
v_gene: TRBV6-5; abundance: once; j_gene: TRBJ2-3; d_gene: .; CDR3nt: TGTGCCAGCAGTTACTCCAGGCGGGACGGCACAGATACGCAGTATTTT; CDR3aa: CASSYSRRDGTDTQYF
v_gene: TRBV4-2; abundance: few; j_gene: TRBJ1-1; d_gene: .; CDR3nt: TGTGCCAGCAGCCAAGAACCAGATGTAAACACTGAAGCTTTCTTT; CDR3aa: CASSQEPDVNTEAFF